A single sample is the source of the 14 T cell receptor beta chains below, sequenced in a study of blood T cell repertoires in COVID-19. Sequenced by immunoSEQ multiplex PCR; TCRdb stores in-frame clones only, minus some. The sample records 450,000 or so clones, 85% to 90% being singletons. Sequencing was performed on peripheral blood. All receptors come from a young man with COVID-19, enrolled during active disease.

This CDR3 is CASSEISSGNQPQHF. Here the CDR3 DNA reads TGTGCCAGCAGTGAAATCAGCAGCGGGAATCAGCCCCAGCATTTT. The V call is TRBV6-1, the J call TRBJ1-5, with unresolved D. CDR3 length: 15 residues. The V gene lost 2 bases and the J gene lost 4 bases, with 12 bases spanning the gap. Germline values: CDR1 MNHNS, CDR2 SASEGT.

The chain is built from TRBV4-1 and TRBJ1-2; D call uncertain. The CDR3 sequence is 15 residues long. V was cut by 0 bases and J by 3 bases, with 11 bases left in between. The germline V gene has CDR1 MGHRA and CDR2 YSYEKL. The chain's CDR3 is CASSQDTPGYYGYTF. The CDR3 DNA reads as TGCGCCAGCAGCCAAGATACGCCGGGGTACTATGGCTACACCTTC.

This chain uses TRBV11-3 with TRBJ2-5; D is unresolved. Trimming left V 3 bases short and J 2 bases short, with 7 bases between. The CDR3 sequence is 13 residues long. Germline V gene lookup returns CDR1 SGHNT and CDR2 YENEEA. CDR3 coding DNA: TGTGCCAGCAGCTTTGGAGCACAAGAGACCCAGTACTTC. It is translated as CASSFGAQETQYF.

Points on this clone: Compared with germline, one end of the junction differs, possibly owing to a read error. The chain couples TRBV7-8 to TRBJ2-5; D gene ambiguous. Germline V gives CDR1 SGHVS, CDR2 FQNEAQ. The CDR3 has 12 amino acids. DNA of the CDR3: TGTGCCAGCAGCTTAGACCAGGAGACCCAGTACTTC. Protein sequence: CASSLDQETQYF.

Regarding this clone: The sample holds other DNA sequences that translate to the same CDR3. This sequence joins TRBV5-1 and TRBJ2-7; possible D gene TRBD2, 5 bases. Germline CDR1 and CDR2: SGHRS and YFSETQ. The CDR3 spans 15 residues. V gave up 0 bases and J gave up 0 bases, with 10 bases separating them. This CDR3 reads CASSLAAGSSYEQYF. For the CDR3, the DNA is TGCGCCAGCAGCTTGGCCGCTGGGAGCTCCTACGAGCAGTACTTC.

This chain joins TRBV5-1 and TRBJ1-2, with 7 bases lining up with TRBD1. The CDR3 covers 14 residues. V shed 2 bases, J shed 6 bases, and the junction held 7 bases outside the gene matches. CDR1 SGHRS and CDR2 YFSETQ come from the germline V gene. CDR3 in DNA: TGCGCCAGCAGCTTTAGGGGGCAGTTTGATGGCTACACCTTC. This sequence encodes CASSFRGQFDGYTF.

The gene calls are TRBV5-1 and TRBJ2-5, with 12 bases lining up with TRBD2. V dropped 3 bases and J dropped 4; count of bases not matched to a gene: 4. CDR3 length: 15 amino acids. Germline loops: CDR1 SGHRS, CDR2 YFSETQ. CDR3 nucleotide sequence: TGCGCCAGCAGCTCTAGCGGGAGGGCCCCAGAGACCCAGTACTTC. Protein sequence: CASSSSGRAPETQYF.

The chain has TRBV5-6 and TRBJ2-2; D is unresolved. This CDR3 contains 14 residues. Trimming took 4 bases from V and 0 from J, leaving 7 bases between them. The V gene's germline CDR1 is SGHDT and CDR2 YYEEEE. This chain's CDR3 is CASSVGSNTGELFF. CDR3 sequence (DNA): TGTGCCAGCAGCGTCGGGTCGAACACCGGGGAGCTGTTTTTT.

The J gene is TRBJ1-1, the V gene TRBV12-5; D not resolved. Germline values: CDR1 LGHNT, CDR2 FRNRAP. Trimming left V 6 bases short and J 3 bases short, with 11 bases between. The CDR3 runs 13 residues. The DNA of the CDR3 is TGTGCTAGTGGCGTAGCAGAACACACTGAAGCTTTCTTT. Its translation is CASGVAEHTEAFF.

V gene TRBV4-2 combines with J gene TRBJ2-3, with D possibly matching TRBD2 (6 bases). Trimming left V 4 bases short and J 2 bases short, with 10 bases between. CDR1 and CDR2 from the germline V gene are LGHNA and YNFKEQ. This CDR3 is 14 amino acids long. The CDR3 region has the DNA TGTGCCAGCAGCCCGGGACTGTCCACAGATACGCAGTATTTT. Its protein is CASSPGLSTDTQYF.

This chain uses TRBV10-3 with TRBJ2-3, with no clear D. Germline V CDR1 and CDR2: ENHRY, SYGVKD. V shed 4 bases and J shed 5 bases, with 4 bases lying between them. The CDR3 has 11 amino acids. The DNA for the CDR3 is TGTGCCATCAGTGCCCAAGATACGCAGTATTTT. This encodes CAISAQDTQYF.

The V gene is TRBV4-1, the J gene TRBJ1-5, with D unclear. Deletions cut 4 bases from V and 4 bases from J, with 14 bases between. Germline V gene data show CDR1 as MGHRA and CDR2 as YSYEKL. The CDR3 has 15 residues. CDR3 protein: CASSLYPGENQPQHF. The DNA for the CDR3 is TGCGCCAGCAGCCTTTATCCAGGCGAGAATCAGCCCCAGCATTTT.

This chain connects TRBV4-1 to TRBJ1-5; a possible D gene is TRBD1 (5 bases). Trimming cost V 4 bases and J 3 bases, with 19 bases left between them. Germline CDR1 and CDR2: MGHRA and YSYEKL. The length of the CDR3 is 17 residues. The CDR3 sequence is CASSPDAGGLNNQPQHF. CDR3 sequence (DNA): TGCGCCAGCAGCCCCGATGCGGGGGGACTGAACAATCAGCCCCAGCATTTT.

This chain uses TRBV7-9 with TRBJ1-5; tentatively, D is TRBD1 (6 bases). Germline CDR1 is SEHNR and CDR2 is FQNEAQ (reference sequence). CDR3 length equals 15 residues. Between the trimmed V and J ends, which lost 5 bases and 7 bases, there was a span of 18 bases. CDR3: CASSPETGLIQPQHF. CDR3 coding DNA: TGTGCCAGCAGCCCTGAGACAGGTTTGATCCAGCCCCAGCATTTT.